The TCR beta chain described here comes from a study of blood T cell repertoires in COVID-19. CDR1 and CDR2 from the germline V gene are SGHRS and YFSETQ. The V gene lost 0 bases and the J gene lost 7 bases, with 8 bases spanning the gap. CDR3 size: 13 residues. This table comes from immunoSEQ multiplex PCR, and its TCRdb copy is limited to in-frame clones, with some not included. The sample records fewer than 85,000 clones, over 70% being singletons. The sequencing input was peripheral blood. This receptor was identified in a man aged 60-69 years with acute or convalescent COVID-19. This chain uses TRBV5-1 with TRBJ2-1, with D unclear. CDR3 DNA sequence: TGCGCCAGCAGCTTGGCCTCACTGAATGAGCAGTTCTTC. Translation gives CASSLASLNEQFF.